This T cell receptor (beta chain) emerged from a study of cytomegalovirus exposure and HLA in healthy donors. Whole-study results and caveats: The authors enumerated around 150 TCR beta chains as linked to cytomegalovirus. Rarity held for most TCR sequences, but there were some public TCRs that occurred in many donors. Specificity of three CMV-associated chains for CMV antigens was verified in vitro.

The donors were part of the roughly 120-subject validation cohort, which stood apart from the roughly 670-subject first cohort. A single count supports this clone. The target antigen is unknown. Germline CDR1 is GTSNPN and CDR2 is SVGIG (reference sequence). The CDR3 runs 15 residues. The V segment lost 2 bases and the J segment 1 base; nucleotides outside the gene matches: 2. Libraries were prepared by immunoSEQ multiplex PCR; TCRdb keeps only in-frame clonotypes and omits some of them. The table shows tens of thousands of clones, with almost 97% occurring only once. The TCR comes from a woman younger than 30 in good health and CMV-seronegative. Sequenced sample: PBMCs. This chain uses TRBV30 with TRBJ2-4; TRBD2 agrees at 10 bases. The CDR3 is CAWSKLAGAKNIQYF. The CDR3 nucleotides are TGTGCCTGGAGTAAACTAGCGGGGGCCAAAAACATTCAGTACTTC.